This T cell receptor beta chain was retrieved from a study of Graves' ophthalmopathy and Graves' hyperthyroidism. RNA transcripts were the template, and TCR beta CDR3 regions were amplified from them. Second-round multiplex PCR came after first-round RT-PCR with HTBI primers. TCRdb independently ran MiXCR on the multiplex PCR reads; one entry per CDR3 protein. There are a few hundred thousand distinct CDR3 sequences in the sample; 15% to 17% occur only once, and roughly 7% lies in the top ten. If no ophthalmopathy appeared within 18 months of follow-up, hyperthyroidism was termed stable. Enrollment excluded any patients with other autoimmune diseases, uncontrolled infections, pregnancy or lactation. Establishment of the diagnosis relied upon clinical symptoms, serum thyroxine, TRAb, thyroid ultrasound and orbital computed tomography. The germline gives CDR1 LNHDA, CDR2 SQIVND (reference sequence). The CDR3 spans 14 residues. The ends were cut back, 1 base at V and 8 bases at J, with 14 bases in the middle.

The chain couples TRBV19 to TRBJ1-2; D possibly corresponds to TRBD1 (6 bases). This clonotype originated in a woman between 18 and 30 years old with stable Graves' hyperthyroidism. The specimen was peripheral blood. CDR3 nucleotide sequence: TGTGCCAGTAGTATAGCGTTCAGGGGTGGAGGCTACACCTTC. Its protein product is CASSIAFRGGGYTF.